Here is one TCR beta chain with its context. Its antigen remains unidentified. Time point in this sample: week 5, during vaccination. Every single dose of the vaccine, 300 ug of mutant IDH1 20-mer peptide, came with topical imiquimod. The CDR3 runs to 17 residues. Germline values: CDR1 SGHNT, CDR2 YYREEE (reference sequence). V was cut by 0 bases and J by 0 bases, with 13 bases left in between. The source of the sample is a study of a mutant IDH1 vaccine in newly diagnosed glioma. This table comes from immunoSEQ multiplex PCR, and its TCRdb copy is limited to in-frame clones, with some not included. The sample has tens of thousands of clones; 91% are singletons.

The V and J genes are TRBV5-4 and TRBJ1-5; maybe TRBD1 (5 bases). The sequence came from a woman aged 45-60 years with glioma. Sequencing used PBMCs, obtained from a glioma patient whose treatment included an IDH1 peptide vaccine. CDR3 in DNA: TGTGCCAGCAGCTTGGGTCAGGGACGGTATAGCAATCAGCCCCAGCATTTT. Its translation: CASSLGQGRYSNQPQHF.